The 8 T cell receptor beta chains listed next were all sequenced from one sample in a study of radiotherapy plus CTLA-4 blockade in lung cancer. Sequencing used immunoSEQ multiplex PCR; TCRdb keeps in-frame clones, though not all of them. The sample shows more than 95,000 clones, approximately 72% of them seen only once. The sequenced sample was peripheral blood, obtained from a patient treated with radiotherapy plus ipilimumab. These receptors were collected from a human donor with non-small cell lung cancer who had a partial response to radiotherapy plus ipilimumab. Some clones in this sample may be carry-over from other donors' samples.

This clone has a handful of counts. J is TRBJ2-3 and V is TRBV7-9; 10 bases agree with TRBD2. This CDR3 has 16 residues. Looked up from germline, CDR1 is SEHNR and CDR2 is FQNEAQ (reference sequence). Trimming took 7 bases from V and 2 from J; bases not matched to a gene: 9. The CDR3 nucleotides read TGTGCCAGCACCCTCTTCCTAGCGGGGGCCACAGATACGCAGTATTTT. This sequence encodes CASTLFLAGATDTQYF. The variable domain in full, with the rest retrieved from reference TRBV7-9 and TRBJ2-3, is DTGVSQNPRHKITKRGQNVTFRCDPISEHNRLYWYRQTLGQGPEFLTYFQNEAQLEKSRLLSDRFSAERPKGSFSTLEIQRTEQGDSAMYLCASTLFLAGATDTQYFGPGTRLTVL.

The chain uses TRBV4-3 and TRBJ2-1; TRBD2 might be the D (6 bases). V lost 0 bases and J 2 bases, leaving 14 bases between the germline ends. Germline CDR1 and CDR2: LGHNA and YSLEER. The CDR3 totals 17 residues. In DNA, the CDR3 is TGCGCCAGCAGCCAAGAACTCGGGGGTTCCCCCTACAATGAGCAGTTCTTC. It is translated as CASSQELGGSPYNEQFF.

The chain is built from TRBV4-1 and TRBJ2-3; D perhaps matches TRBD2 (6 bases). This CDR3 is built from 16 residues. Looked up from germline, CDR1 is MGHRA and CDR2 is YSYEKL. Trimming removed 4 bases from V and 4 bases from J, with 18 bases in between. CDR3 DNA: TGCGCCAGCAGCCTCGGGAGAGGGTCAGCGGCAGATACGCAGTATTTT. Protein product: CASSLGRGSAADTQYF.

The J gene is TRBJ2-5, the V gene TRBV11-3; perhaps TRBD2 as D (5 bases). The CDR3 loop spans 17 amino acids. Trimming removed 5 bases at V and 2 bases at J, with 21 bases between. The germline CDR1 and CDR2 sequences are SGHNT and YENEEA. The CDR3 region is CASSAERGNPSQETQYF. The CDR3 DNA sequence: TGTGCCAGCAGCGCCGAACGGGGAAACCCGAGTCAAGAGACCCAGTACTTC.

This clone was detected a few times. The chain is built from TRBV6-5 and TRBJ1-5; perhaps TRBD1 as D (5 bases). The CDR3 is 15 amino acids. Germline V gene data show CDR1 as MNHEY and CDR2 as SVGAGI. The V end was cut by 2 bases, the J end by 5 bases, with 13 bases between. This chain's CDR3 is CASSYLPRVDQPQHF. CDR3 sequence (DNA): TGTGCCAGCAGTTACCTACCCAGGGTCGATCAGCCCCAGCATTTT.

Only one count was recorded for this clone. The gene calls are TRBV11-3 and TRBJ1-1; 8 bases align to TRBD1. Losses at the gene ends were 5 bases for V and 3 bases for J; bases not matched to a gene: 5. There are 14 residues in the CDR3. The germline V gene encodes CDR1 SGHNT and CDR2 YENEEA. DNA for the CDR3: TGTGCCAGCAGCGCAGGGGGCAGGGACACTGAAGCTTTCTTT. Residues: CASSAGGRDTEAFF.

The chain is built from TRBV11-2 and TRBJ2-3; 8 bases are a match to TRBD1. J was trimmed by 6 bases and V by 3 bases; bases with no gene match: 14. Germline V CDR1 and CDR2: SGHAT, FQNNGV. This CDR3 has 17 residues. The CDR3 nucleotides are TGTGCCAGCAGCTTTACTAGCACCCCAGGGGGCGGGGATACGCAGTATTTT. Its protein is CASSFTSTPGGGDTQYF.

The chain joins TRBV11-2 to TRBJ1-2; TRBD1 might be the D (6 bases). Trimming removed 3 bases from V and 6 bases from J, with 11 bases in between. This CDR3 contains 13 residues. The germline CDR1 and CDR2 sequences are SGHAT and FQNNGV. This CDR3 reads CASSLGYRDGYTF. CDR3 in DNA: TGTGCCAGCAGCTTGGGATACAGGGATGGCTACACCTTC.